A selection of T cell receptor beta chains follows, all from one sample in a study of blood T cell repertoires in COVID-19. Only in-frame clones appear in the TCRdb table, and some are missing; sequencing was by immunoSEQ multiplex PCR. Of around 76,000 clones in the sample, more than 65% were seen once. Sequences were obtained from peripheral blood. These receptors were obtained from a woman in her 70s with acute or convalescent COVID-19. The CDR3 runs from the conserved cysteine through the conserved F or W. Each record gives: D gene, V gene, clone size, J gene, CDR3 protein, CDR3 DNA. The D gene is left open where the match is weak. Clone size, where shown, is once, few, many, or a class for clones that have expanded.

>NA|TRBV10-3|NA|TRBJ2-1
CAITTGRLQGNEQFF
TGTGCCATCACGACCGGGAGGTTGCAGGGGAATGAGCAGTTCTTC
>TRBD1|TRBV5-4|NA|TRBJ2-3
CASSPRTGGSTDTQYF
TGTGCCAGCAGCCCTCGGACAGGGGGATCCACAGATACGCAGTATTTT
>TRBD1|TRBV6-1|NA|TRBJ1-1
CASREGGLTEAFF
TGTGCCAGCAGGGAAGGGGGCCTTACTGAAGCTTTCTTT
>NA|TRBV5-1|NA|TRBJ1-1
CASSRGETEAFF
TGCGCCAGCAGCAGGGGCGAAACTGAAGCTTTCTTT
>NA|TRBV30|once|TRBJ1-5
CAWSVGGEGQPQHF
TGTGCCTGGAGTGTCGGGGGGGAAGGTCAGCCCCAGCATTTT
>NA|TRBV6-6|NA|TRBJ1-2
CASRPPRDRRYGYTF
TGTGCCAGCCGCCCCCCGCGAGACAGGCGTTATGGCTACACCTTC
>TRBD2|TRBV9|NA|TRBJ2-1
CASSDDGGAGEQFF
TGTGCCAGCAGCGACGACGGGGGGGCTGGTGAGCAGTTCTTC
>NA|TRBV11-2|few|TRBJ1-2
CASSPSSNYGYTF
TGTGCCAGCAGCCCTAGTTCTAACTATGGCTACACCTTC
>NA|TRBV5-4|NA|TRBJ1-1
CASSVNTEAFF
TGTGCCAGCAGCGTAAACACTGAAGCTTTCTTT
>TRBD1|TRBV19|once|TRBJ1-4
CASSPKTGFNEKLFF
TGTGCCAGTAGTCCAAAGACAGGGTTTAATGAAAAACTGTTTTTT
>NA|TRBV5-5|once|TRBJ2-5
CASSQNRDSGGETQYF
TGTGCCAGCAGCCAAAACCGGGACAGTGGGGGGGAGACCCAGTACTTC
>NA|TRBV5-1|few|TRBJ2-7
CASSSGVVGLTYEQYF
TGCGCCAGCAGCTCGGGGGTTGTGGGACTTACCTACGAGCAGTACTTC
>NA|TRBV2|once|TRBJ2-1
CASGRLAVNNEQFF
TGTGCCAGCGGAAGGTTAGCGGTAAACAATGAGCAGTTCTTC
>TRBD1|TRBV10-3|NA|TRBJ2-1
CAVGWTGDEQFF
TGTGCCGTCGGCTGGACAGGGGATGAGCAGTTCTTC
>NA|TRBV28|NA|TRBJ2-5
CANSFGWEAWQETQYF
TGTGCCAACAGTTTTGGGTGGGAGGCGTGGCAAGAGACCCAGTACTTC
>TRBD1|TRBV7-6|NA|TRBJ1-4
CASSTGQGGEKLFF
TGTGCCAGCAGCACGGGACAGGGTGGTGAAAAACTGTTTTTT
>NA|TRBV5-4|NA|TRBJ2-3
CASRSDSHPSTDTQYF
TGTGCCAGCAGATCCGATAGTCACCCTAGCACAGATACGCAGTATTTT
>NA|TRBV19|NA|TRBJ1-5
CASSRMERDLNQPQHF
TGTGCCAGTTCAAGGATGGAGAGGGATCTCAATCAGCCCCAGCATTTT
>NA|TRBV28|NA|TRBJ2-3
CASSSQIDTQYF
TGTGCCAGCAGTTCTCAGATAGATACGCAGTATTTT
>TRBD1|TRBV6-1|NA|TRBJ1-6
CASSEDRDYNSPLHF
TGTGCCAGCAGTGAGGACAGGGACTATAATTCACCCCTCCACTTT
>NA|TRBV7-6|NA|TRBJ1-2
CASSSRPGTDYGYTF
TGTGCCAGCAGCTCTAGACCGGGGACTGACTATGGCTACACCTTC
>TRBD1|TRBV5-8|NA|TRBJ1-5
CASIVPRTGGNQPQHF
TGTGCCAGCATCGTACCTCGGACAGGGGGCAATCAGCCCCAGCATTTT
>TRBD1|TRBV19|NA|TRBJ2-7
CASSTGTGGEQYF
TGTGCCAGTAGTACCGGGACAGGGGGTGAGCAGTACTTC
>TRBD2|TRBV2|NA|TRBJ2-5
CASSEGGLAGEWETQYF
TGTGCCAGCAGTGAAGGCGGACTAGCGGGAGAATGGGAGACCCAGTACTTC
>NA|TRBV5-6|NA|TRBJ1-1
CASSLVLVNTEAFF
TGTGCCAGCAGCTTAGTGCTAGTGAACACTGAAGCTTTCTTT
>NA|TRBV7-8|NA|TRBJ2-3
CASSPGSSRTNTQYF
TGTGCCAGCAGCCCTGGTTCGAGTCGTACGAATACGCAGTATTTT
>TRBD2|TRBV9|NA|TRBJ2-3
CASSVGKLAGGKADTQYF
TGTGCCAGCAGCGTAGGTAAACTAGCGGGGGGGAAGGCAGATACGCAGTATTTT
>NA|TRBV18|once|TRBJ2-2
CASSPYSISNTGELFF
TGTGCCAGCTCCCCTTACAGCATCTCGAACACCGGGGAGCTGTTTTTT
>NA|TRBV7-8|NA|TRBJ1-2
CASSLALMERGYTF
TGTGCCAGCAGCTTAGCGCTAATGGAGAGGGGCTACACCTTC
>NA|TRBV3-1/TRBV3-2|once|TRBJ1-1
CASLLGGGADTEAFF
TGTGCCAGCCTGCTTGGTGGGGGGGCCGACACTGAAGCTTTCTTT
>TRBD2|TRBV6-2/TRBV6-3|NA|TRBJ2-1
CASSYGTGGYNEQFF
TGTGCCAGCAGTTACGGAACGGGGGGGTACAATGAGCAGTTCTTC
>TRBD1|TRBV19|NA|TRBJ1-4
CASSPGTGVDEKLFF
TGTGCCAGTAGTCCCGGGACAGGGGTGGATGAAAAACTGTTTTTT
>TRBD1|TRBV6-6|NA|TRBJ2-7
CASRSGTGSSYEQYF
TGTGCCAGCAGGTCGGGGACAGGATCGTCCTACGAGCAGTACTTC